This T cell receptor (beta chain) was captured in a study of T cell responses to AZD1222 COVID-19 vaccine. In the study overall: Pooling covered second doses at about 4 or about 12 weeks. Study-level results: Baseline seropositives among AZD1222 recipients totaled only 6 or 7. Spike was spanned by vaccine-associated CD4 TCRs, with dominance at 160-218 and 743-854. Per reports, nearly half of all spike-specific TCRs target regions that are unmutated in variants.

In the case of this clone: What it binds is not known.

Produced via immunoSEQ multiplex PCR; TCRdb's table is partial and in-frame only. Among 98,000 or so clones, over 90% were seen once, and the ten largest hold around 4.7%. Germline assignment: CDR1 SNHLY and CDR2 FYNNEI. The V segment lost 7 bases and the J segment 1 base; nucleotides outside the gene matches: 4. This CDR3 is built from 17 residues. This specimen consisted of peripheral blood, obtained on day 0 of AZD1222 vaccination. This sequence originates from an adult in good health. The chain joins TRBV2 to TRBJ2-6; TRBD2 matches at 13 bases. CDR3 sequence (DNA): TGTGCCAGCACGTTGGGACTAGCGGGATCTGGGGCCAACGTCCTGACTTTC. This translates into CASTLGLAGSGANVLTF. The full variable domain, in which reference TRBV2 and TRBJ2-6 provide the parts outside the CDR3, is EPEVTQTPSHQVTQMGQEVILRCVPISNHLYFYWYRQILGQKVEFLVSFYNNEISEKSEIFDDQFSVERPDGSNFTLKIRSTKLEDSAMYFCASTLGLAGSGANVLTFGAGSRLTVL.